Below, 27 T cell receptor beta chains from the same sample are listed, as sequenced in a study of blood T cell repertoires in COVID-19. TCRdb keeps only in-frame clones here, not all; method: immunoSEQ multiplex PCR. The top ten hold about 12% of the sample, which has about 120,000 clones, about four fifths seen once. Material for sequencing was peripheral blood. The receptors originated from a man aged 55 to 69 with acute or convalescent COVID-19.

This chain links TRBV15 with TRBJ1-2; D gene uncertain. The CDR3 is 14 amino acids. Trimming removed 0 bases at V and 5 bases at J, with 10 bases between. In germline, CDR1 is LNHNV, CDR2 YYDKDF (reference sequence). CDR3 protein: CATSRDRSGYGYTF. In DNA form, the CDR3 reads TGTGCCACCAGCAGAGATAGGTCGGGGTATGGCTACACCTTC.

The rearrangement links TRBV5-4 to TRBJ2-1; D call uncertain. The germline CDR1 and CDR2 sequences are SGHNT and YYREEE (reference sequence). The ends were cut back, 0 bases at V and 9 bases at J, with 10 bases in the middle. The CDR3 is 13 amino acids. Written as DNA, the CDR3 is TGTGCCAGCAGCTTGGACTTCACGTTTGAGCAGTTCTTC. Translated: CASSLDFTFEQFF.

The chain employs TRBV19 and TRBJ2-7; 8 bases fit TRBD2. In germline, CDR1 is LNHDA, CDR2 SQIVND (reference sequence). Trimming cost V 9 bases and J 0 bases; bases outside gene matches: 19. The CDR3 contains 18 residues. The CDR3 region is CAREKVAGPFNSSYEQYF. Here the CDR3 DNA reads TGTGCCAGGGAAAAAGTAGCGGGACCCTTCAACAGCTCCTACGAGCAGTACTTC.

The V gene is TRBV30, the J gene TRBJ1-2, with TRBD1 identical over 7 bases. The CDR3 length is 12 residues. V lost 7 bases to trimming and J lost 6 bases; unmatched junction nucleotides: 8. The germline V gene has CDR1 GTSNPN and CDR2 SVGIG (reference sequence). CDR3 DNA sequence: TGTGCCTCGCAGGGACAGCGAGATGGCTACACCTTC. It translates to CASQGQRDGYTF.

The chain employs TRBV3-1 (or the pseudogene TRBV3-2) and TRBJ2-3; perhaps TRBD2 as D (6 bases). The CDR3 contains 17 residues. Germline values: CDR1 LGHDT, CDR2 YNNKEL (reference sequence). Trimming removed 4 bases from V and 2 bases from J, with 19 bases in between. This CDR3 reads CASSPTRFSGDTDTQYF. Written as DNA, the CDR3 is TGTGCCAGCAGCCCCACCCGGTTTAGCGGAGACACAGATACGCAGTATTTT.

The chain has TRBV4-1 and TRBJ2-3; 8 bases align to TRBD1. This CDR3 has 14 residues. CDR1 and CDR2 (germline): MGHRA, YSYEKL. V trimming: 5 bases; J trimming: 4 bases; junction bases outside the gene matches: 5. Written as DNA, the CDR3 is TGCGCCAGCAGCATACAGGGGGGCCCAGATACGCAGTATTTT. The encoded protein is CASSIQGGPDTQYF.

This clone showed up just a few times. V is TRBV19 and J is TRBJ2-6; 9 nucleotides match TRBD2. The trim removed 3 bases at V and 1 base at J, leaving 4 bases unmatched. The CDR3 runs 17 residues. Per germline, CDR1 LNHDA and CDR2 SQIVND (reference sequence). For the CDR3, the DNA is TGTGCCAGTAGTATCAGGACTAGCGCTTCTGGGGCCAACGTCCTGACTTTC. Amino acids: CASSIRTSASGANVLTF.

This clone came up a few times. This chain connects TRBV27 to TRBJ1-5, with TRBD1 as a possible D gene (6 bases). The CDR3 consists of 16 residues. CDR1 is MNHEY, CDR2 SMNVEV, per germline (reference sequence). Between the trimmed V and J ends, which lost 5 bases and 7 bases, there was a span of 21 bases. This CDR3 is CASSPLGGRGRQPQHF. CDR3 coding DNA: TGTGCCAGCAGTCCGTTGGGGGGGCGCGGGAGGCAGCCCCAGCATTTT.

V usage is TRBV18 and J usage is TRBJ2-5, with 9 bases identical to TRBD1. Per germline, CDR1 KGHSH and CDR2 LQKENI. CDR3 length equals 16 residues. The V gene end was trimmed by 4 bases and the J gene end by 1 base; junction bases not matched to a gene: 7. The CDR3: CASSQGTGKGQETQYF. The CDR3 region has the DNA TGTGCCAGCTCACAAGGGACAGGGAAGGGCCAAGAGACCCAGTACTTC.

The chain couples TRBV6-5 to TRBJ2-7; maybe TRBD1 (6 bases). V lost 6 bases and J 0 bases, leaving 12 bases between the germline ends. Germline V gene lookup returns CDR1 MNHEY and CDR2 SVGAGI. CDR3 length equals 14 residues. The CDR3 coding sequence is TGTGCCAGCAGCCCGTGGGGGCGCTCCTACGAGCAGTACTTC. This codes for CASSPWGRSYEQYF.

This clone is a singleton in its sample. This chain joins TRBV5-1 and TRBJ1-2, with 10 bases matching TRBD1. Germline CDR1 is SGHRS and CDR2 is YFSETQ. V dropped 0 bases and J dropped 6; count of bases not matched to a gene: 5. The CDR3 totals 15 residues. Here the CDR3 reads CASSLDGDRGNGYTF. CDR3 sequence (DNA): TGCGCCAGCAGCTTGGATGGGGACAGGGGAAATGGCTACACCTTC. The full variable domain, completed using reference TRBV5-1 and TRBJ1-2, is KAGVTQTPRYLIKTRGQQVTLSCSPISGHRSVSWYQQTPGQGLQFLFEYFSETQRNKGNFPGRFSGRQFSNSRSEMNVSTLELGDSALYLCASSLDGDRGNGYTFGSGTRLTVV.

This rearrangement joins TRBV28 to TRBJ2-1; 10 bases fit TRBD1. Looked up from germline, CDR1 is MDHEN and CDR2 is SYDVKM. The V and J ends lost 9 bases and 8 bases, in that order; junction bases with no gene match: 7. The CDR3 runs to 13 residues. The DNA for the CDR3 is TGTGCCAGTAGGACAGGGGGAGCGGATGAGCAGTTCTTC. Translation gives CASRTGGADEQFF.

The chain couples TRBV5-1 to TRBJ2-3, with D perhaps matching TRBD2 (6 bases). Trimming shortened V by 3 bases and J by 5 bases, and 13 bases separated the two germline ends. This CDR3 contains 14 residues. Germline CDR1 is SGHRS and CDR2 is YFSETQ. CDR3 DNA: TGCGCCAGCAGCTACATCGGGGGTCAAGATACGCAGTATTTT. Its translation: CASSYIGGQDTQYF.

V gene TRBV18 combines with J gene TRBJ2-3; D is unclear. This CDR3 has 14 amino acids. V lost 8 bases, J lost 2 bases, and 14 bases lay in between. Germline-derived CDR1 and CDR2 are KGHSH and LQKENI. In DNA, the CDR3 is TGTGCCAGCGCGCGTAAGAGGTACACAGATACGCAGTATTTT. This sequence encodes CASARKRYTDTQYF.

The chain couples TRBV28 to TRBJ2-7; 8 bases are shared with TRBD2. V gave up 2 bases and J gave up 6 bases; unmatched junction bases: 0. Per the germline V gene, CDR1 is MDHEN and CDR2 is SYDVKM. The CDR3 contains 12 residues. CDR3 in amino acids: CASSLAGGEQYF. The CDR3 DNA follows: TGTGCCAGCAGTTTAGCGGGAGGCGAGCAGTACTTC.

The V and J genes are TRBV6-5 and TRBJ2-7; 9 positions match TRBD2. The V and J ends lost 2 bases and 4 bases, in that order; junction bases with no gene match: 6. The CDR3 is 15 amino acids. Germline CDR1 MNHEY, CDR2 SVGAGI. This CDR3 reads CASSYESSGIYEQYF. The CDR3 nucleotides are TGTGCCAGCAGTTACGAGTCTAGCGGGATATACGAGCAGTACTTC.

The sample holds many counts of this clone. The V and J genes are TRBV4-1 and TRBJ1-4, with 7 nucleotides matching TRBD1. CDR1 and CDR2 (germline): MGHRA, YSYEKL. The ends lost 1 base at V and 6 bases at J; junction bases unmatched: 8. The CDR3 runs 16 residues. For the CDR3, the DNA is TGCGCCAGCAGCCAAGGGTACAGGGGAGCGGATGAAAAACTGTTTTTT. Amino acids: CASSQGYRGADEKLFF.

J is TRBJ2-7 and V is TRBV18; 7 bases match TRBD1. The germline gives CDR1 KGHSH, CDR2 LQKENI. The V segment lost 3 bases and the J segment 6 bases; nucleotides outside the gene matches: 11. The CDR3 has 15 residues. The CDR3 sequence: CASSPSIQGLSEQYF. CDR3 coding DNA: TGTGCCAGCTCACCCTCGATACAGGGGTTGAGCGAGCAGTACTTC.

This rearrangement joins TRBV24-1 to TRBJ1-5, with TRBD1 matching 10 bases. This CDR3 has 13 amino acids. Per germline, CDR1 KGHDR and CDR2 SFDVKD. The junction had 6 bases not matched to a gene; V was cut back by 3 bases and J by 14 bases. The CDR3 bases are TGTGCCACCAGTGATCGGGACAGGGGCCCCAAGCATTTT. Protein: CATSDRDRGPKHF.

J is TRBJ2-2 and V is TRBV10-3; 9 nucleotides agree with TRBD1. Trimming at V came to 3 bases and at J to 7 bases, leaving 9 bases not matched to a gene. Germline assignment: CDR1 ENHRY and CDR2 SYGVKD. This CDR3 has 16 amino acids. The CDR3 protein is CAISDNSRTGVGELFF. For the CDR3, the DNA is TGTGCCATCAGTGACAATAGTAGGACAGGGGTCGGGGAGCTGTTTTTT.

The V and J genes are TRBV27 and TRBJ1-5; TRBD1 matches 11 bases. Germline V lookup: CDR1 MNHEY, CDR2 SMNVEV (reference sequence). This CDR3 contains 14 residues. The V gene end was trimmed by 5 bases and the J gene end by 7 bases; junction bases not matched to a gene: 4. Written as DNA, the CDR3 is TGTGCCAGCAGTCGGACAGGGGGCAGGCAGCCCCAGCATTTT. Translation gives CASSRTGGRQPQHF.

This clone came up once. The CDR3 loop reads CASSAGLAGLWDTQYF. The CDR3 bases are TGCGCCAGCAGCGCGGGACTAGCGGGACTATGGGATACGCAGTATTTT. The gene calls are TRBV4-1 and TRBJ2-3, with 13 bases that match TRBD2. This CDR3 is 16 amino acids long. The V segment lost 5 bases and the J segment 6 bases; nucleotides outside the gene matches: 8. CDR1 is MGHRA, CDR2 YSYEKL, per germline.

The J gene is TRBJ1-3, the V gene TRBV30; 8 nucleotides line up with TRBD1. Germline CDR1 GTSNPN, CDR2 SVGIG (reference sequence). Trimming removed 1 base from V and 3 bases from J; junction bases left unmatched: 5. The length of the CDR3 is 15 residues. The CDR3 loop is CAWSAWTGNGNTIYF. The CDR3 DNA reads as TGTGCCTGGAGTGCTTGGACAGGGAATGGAAACACCATATATTTT.

This chain joins TRBV28 and TRBJ2-7; D perhaps matches TRBD1 (5 bases). CDR3 length: 14 amino acids. Per the germline V gene, CDR1 is MDHEN and CDR2 is SYDVKM. V was cut by 3 bases and J by 6 bases, with 15 bases left in between. CDR3 sequence: CASSFRGLGPEQYF. The CDR3 region has the DNA TGTGCCAGCAGTTTTAGGGGCCTAGGCCCCGAGCAGTACTTC. Full variable domain (rest looked up from reference TRBV28 and TRBJ2-7): DVKVTQSSRYLVKRTGEKVFLECVQDMDHENMFWYRQDPGLGLRLIYFSYDVKMKEKGDIPEGYSVSREKKERFSLILESASTNQTSMYLCASSFRGLGPEQYFGPGTRLTVT.

The chain joins TRBV2 to TRBJ1-2; no definite D call. The V and J ends lost 4 bases and 8 bases respectively, with 17 bases between them. Per germline, CDR1 SNHLY and CDR2 FYNNEI. The CDR3 loop spans 14 amino acids. CDR3 DNA sequence: TGTGCCAGCAGTGTGGCAGGAGGAGTGAACGGCTACACCTTC. The encoded protein is CASSVAGGVNGYTF.

Here the CDR3 DNA reads TGCGCCAGCAGCCCACAGGGGGCGGGCGGCTACACCTTC. It specifies CASSPQGAGGYTF. The rearrangement links TRBV5-1 to TRBJ1-2; TRBD1 agrees at 9 bases. The CDR3 spans 13 residues. The germline V gene has CDR1 SGHRS and CDR2 YFSETQ. Trimming cost V 4 bases and J 8 bases; bases outside gene matches: 6. The whole variable domain, filled in from reference TRBV5-1 and TRBJ1-2, reads KAGVTQTPRYLIKTRGQQVTLSCSPISGHRSVSWYQQTPGQGLQFLFEYFSETQRNKGNFPGRFSGRQFSNSRSEMNVSTLELGDSALYLCASSPQGAGGYTFGSGTRLTVV.

The chain employs TRBV4-1 and TRBJ2-7; D ambiguous. The V gene lost 0 bases and the J gene lost 3 bases, with 18 bases spanning the gap. CDR3 length: 17 residues. Germline loops: CDR1 MGHRA, CDR2 YSYEKL. The CDR3: CASSQDLRQVTFYEQYF. DNA of the CDR3: TGCGCCAGCAGCCAAGATCTTCGCCAGGTAACTTTCTACGAGCAGTACTTC.